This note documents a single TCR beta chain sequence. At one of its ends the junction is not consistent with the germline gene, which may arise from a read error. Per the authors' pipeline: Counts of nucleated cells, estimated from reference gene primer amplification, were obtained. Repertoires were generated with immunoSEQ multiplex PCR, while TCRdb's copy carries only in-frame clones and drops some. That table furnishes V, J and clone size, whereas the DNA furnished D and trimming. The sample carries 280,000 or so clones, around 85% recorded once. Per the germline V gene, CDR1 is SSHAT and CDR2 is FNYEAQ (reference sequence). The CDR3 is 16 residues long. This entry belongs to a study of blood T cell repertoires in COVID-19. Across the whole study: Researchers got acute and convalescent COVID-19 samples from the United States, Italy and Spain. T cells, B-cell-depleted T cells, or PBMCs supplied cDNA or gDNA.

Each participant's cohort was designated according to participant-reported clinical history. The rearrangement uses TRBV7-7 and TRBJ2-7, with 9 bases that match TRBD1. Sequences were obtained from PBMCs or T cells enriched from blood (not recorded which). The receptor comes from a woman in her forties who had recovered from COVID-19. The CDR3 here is CASSTTSGTGIHEQYF. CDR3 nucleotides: TGTGCTAGCAGCACGACCTCCGGGACAGGGATCCACGAGCAGTACTTC.